The entry below describes one TCR beta chain. The record originates from a study of blood T cells in healthy people across ages. A second about 6 to 11 cycle PCR used barcoded and J-beta primers. CDR3-containing paired-end reads numbered at least 2.5 million in each sample. MiXCR, applied by TCRdb to the 5' RACE reads, yields one record per CDR3 protein. The sample lists around 1,600,000 distinct CDR3 sequences, around 40% seen once, with about 4.1% in the top ten. The clonotype originates from a woman younger than 35 in good health. Input material: blood.

CDR3 sequence (DNA): TGCAGTCATAGGAGCGGGGGGGGCTACAATGAGCAGTTCTTC. It codes for CSHRSGGGYNEQFF. This chain connects TRBV20-1 to TRBJ2-1; 10 bases agree with TRBD2. Losses at the gene ends were 8 bases for V and 3 bases for J; bases not matched to a gene: 7. This CDR3 comprises 14 residues. The germline V gene encodes CDR1 DFQATT and CDR2 SNEGSKA (reference sequence).